This T cell receptor (beta chain) was sequenced for a study of blood T cells in healthy people across ages. Comments on this clonotype: A junction boundary mismatches the germline segment, possibly from a read error.

Germline assignment: CDR1 ENHRY and CDR2 SYGVKD. The CDR3 spans 11 residues. A second PCR of 7 to 11 cycles used a sample-barcoded 5' primer and a J-beta primer mix. TCRdb reanalysed the 5' RACE reads using MiXCR and keeps one entry per CDR3 protein. Among 1.5 million to 2 million distinct CDR3 sequences listed, about 50% were seen once. The chain carries TRBV10-3 and TRBJ2-7; D not resolved. The TCR comes from a woman between 40 and 50 years old in good health. Sequencing used blood. The CDR3: CTIGSRNEQYF. CDR3 DNA: TGTACCATCGGGTCTAGGAACGAGCAGTACTTC.